The rows below give T cell receptor beta chains drawn from one sample of a study of blood T cell repertoires in COVID-19. Sequenced by immunoSEQ multiplex PCR; TCRdb stores in-frame clones only, minus some. The table has about 82,000 clones, 82% seen once. Sequenced: peripheral blood. These receptors all stem from a man in his fifties with active or convalescent COVID-19. Both conserved end residues are part of each CDR3. D genes are given only for firm matches. Some rows mark clone size as missing; the rest say once, few, many or name a class of expanded clone.

V gene	D gene	J gene	clone size	CDR3 protein	CDR3 DNA
TRBV19	-	TRBJ1-2	-	CASSPRYGYTF	TGTGCCAGTAGCCCCAGGTATGGCTACACCTTC
TRBV5-1	-	TRBJ1-4	-	CASSIATNEKLFF	TGCGCCAGCAGCATAGCAACTAATGAAAAACTGTTTTTT
TRBV29-1	TRBD2	TRBJ2-7	-	CSVAAGRAYEQYF	TGCAGCGTCGCGGCAGGGAGGGCCTACGAGCAGTACTTC
TRBV12-3/TRBV12-4	-	TRBJ1-2	-	CAAGGAQYGYTF	TGTGCCGCGGGGGGGGCCCAATATGGCTACACCTTC
TRBV5-6	-	TRBJ2-5	-	CASRPAGTETQYF	TGTGCCAGCAGACCGGCAGGGACTGAGACCCAGTACTTC
TRBV6-2/TRBV6-3	-	TRBJ2-6	-	CASSEMQGSGANVLTF	TGTGCCAGCAGTGAGATGCAGGGTTCTGGGGCCAACGTCCTGACTTTC
TRBV4-3	-	TRBJ2-5	-	CASSQSHTGTQYF	TGCGCCAGCAGCCAGTCACACACGGGGACCCAGTACTTC
TRBV7-8	-	TRBJ2-5	-	CASSLAARETQYF	TGTGCCAGCAGCTTAGCTGCGCGAGAGACCCAGTACTTC
TRBV19	-	TRBJ2-7	-	CASTQTGGLSYEQYF	TGTGCCAGTACCCAAACGGGGGGCTTATCCTACGAGCAGTACTTC
TRBV2	TRBD1	TRBJ2-2	-	CATTQGVNTGELFF	TGTGCCACCACCCAGGGGGTTAACACCGGGGAGCTGTTTTTT
TRBV6-5	TRBD1	TRBJ1-2	-	CASTTGSRQGYTF	TGTGCCAGCACGACAGGGTCACGTCAGGGCTACACCTTC
TRBV5-1	TRBD1	TRBJ1-5	few	CASSLGTGSYQPQHF	TGCGCCAGCAGCTTGGGGACAGGGTCGTATCAGCCCCAGCATTTT